This TCR beta chain comes out of a study of blood T cell repertoires in COVID-19. V lost 1 base and J lost 11, with 25 bases in between. CDR1 is SGHDT, CDR2 YYEEEE, per germline. The CDR3 is 17 residues long. Sequencing was performed with immunoSEQ multiplex PCR; in TCRdb, only in-frame clones are kept and a portion is missing. The sample yields about 99,000 clones, 70% to 80% seen once. This clonotype was obtained from a woman over 75 with active or convalescent COVID-19. V usage is TRBV5-6 and J usage is TRBJ1-5; D remains unclear. Material for sequencing was peripheral blood. For the CDR3, the DNA is TGTGCCAGCAGCTTGCGGCCGCAGGCGACGTCCTTAGTAGCCCAGCATTTT. Translated, it gives CASSLRPQATSLVAQHF.